This entry describes one T cell receptor (beta chain). Its antigen remains unidentified. This record belongs to a study of cytomegalovirus exposure and HLA in healthy donors. Whole-study results and caveats: A later analysis found most CMV-associated TCR beta chains apparently HLA-restricted.

In germline, CDR1 is MDHEN, CDR2 SYDVKM. Losses at the gene ends were 5 bases for V and 4 bases for J; bases not matched to a gene: 8. CDR3 length: 15 residues. In the PCR, 60 Vbeta and 13 Jbeta primers were used. TCRdb's table, derived via immunoSEQ multiplex PCR, lists solely in-frame clones and lacks some. This table has approximately 150,000 clones, roughly 70% appearing once. Healthy bone marrow donors made up the donor group. This chain links TRBV28 with TRBJ2-1; TRBD1 matches at 7 bases. This TCR was sampled from a male donor in good health and CMV-seronegative. What was sequenced was PBMCs. The CDR3 coding sequence is TGTGCCAGCAGTCGATCGGGACAGAAGTACAATGAGCAGTTCTTC. This codes for CASSRSGQKYNEQFF.